Below, 23 T cell receptor beta chains from the same sample are listed, as sequenced in a study of regulatory dendritic cells for organ transplantation (TCRdb year 2017). The library relied on the immunoSEQ multiplex PCR assay. TCRdb carries this immuneACCESS record with in-frame sequences only. Its versions omit some clonotypes, under half of them owing to an unresolved V gene in the studies checked, with the rest unexplained. This sample has tens of thousands of clones in its table, and roughly 84% of those were observed once. The top ten constitute 0.4% to 0.45% of the sample. Sample: naive CD8+ T cells from blood. The cell subset or site label here, explained by the study, means: CD45RA+ naive T cells. Source of these receptors: a human donor in good health.

The chain couples TRBV10-3 to TRBJ1-5; D is perhaps TRBD1 (6 bases). The CDR3 is 14 amino acids. The germline V gene has CDR1 ENHRY and CDR2 SYGVKD. Trimming pared 3 bases from V and 7 bases from J, leaving 13 bases between. This CDR3 reads CAISDSTGYQPQHF. CDR3 sequence (DNA): TGTGCCATCAGTGACTCTACAGGGTACCAGCCCCAGCATTTT.

The chain has TRBV4-2 and TRBJ1-1, with D maybe TRBD1 (6 bases). V lost 0 bases to trimming and J lost 1 base, with 9 bases between them. Germline values: CDR1 LGHNA, CDR2 YNFKEQ. The CDR3 consists of 15 residues. DNA of the CDR3: TGTGCCAGCAGCCAAGAAGGGACAACGAACACTGAAGCTTTCTTT. Its protein product is CASSQEGTTNTEAFF.

The chain has TRBV7-9 and TRBJ2-2, with 7 bases fitting TRBD2. The CDR3 spans 19 residues. CDR1 is SEHNR and CDR2 is FQNEAQ in the germline V gene (reference sequence). Unmatched junction bases numbered 16, after V lost 5 bases and J lost 1 base. As DNA, the CDR3 is TGTGCCAGCAGCCAGAAGGGTGGGCTAGCGGAAAGGAACACCGGGGAGCTGTTTTTT. Translated: CASSQKGGLAERNTGELFF.

This clone was detected only once. This sequence joins TRBV7-2 and TRBJ2-1, with D tentatively TRBD1 (5 bases). Trimming pared 5 bases from V and 8 bases from J, leaving 19 bases between. This CDR3 spans 15 amino acids. CDR1 SGHTA and CDR2 FQGNSA come from the germline V gene. The DNA of the CDR3 is TGTGCCAGCAGCGTGGTAGGGGCGTCCAATTATGAGCAGTTCTTC. This codes for CASSVVGASNYEQFF.

The rearrangement links TRBV4-1 to TRBJ2-2; TRBD2 matches at 16 bases. V was clipped by 4 bases and J by 13 bases; unmatched bases: 6. The CDR3 has 15 amino acids. CDR1 is MGHRA and CDR2 is YSYEKL in the germline V gene. The CDR3 DNA reads TGCGCCAGCAGCCTGGGGACTAGCGGGGGGGCCCCGCTGTTTTTT. Amino acids: CASSLGTSGGAPLFF.

CDR3 bases: TGCGCCAGCAGCTCGGGACAGAGCCACGAGCAGTACTTC. This encodes CASSSGQSHEQYF. The gene calls are TRBV5-1 and TRBJ2-7; TRBD1 agrees at 7 bases. The germline CDR1 and CDR2 sequences are SGHRS and YFSETQ. This CDR3 has 13 amino acids. V lost 3 bases and J lost 5; bases outside the gene matches: 5.

The rearrangement links TRBV13 to TRBJ2-2; possible D gene TRBD1, 6 bases. Trimming left V 3 bases short and J 10 bases short, with 15 bases between. Germline CDR1 is PRHDT and CDR2 is FYEKMQ (reference sequence). This CDR3 is 14 amino acids long. CDR3 loop: CASSFRGRSEELFF. The CDR3 DNA reads as TGTGCCAGCAGCTTCAGGGGCCGTAGTGAGGAGCTGTTTTTT.

The rearrangement links TRBV6-5 to TRBJ1-2; 7 bases are a match to TRBD1. Germline V gene lookup returns CDR1 MNHEY and CDR2 SVGAGI. CDR3 size: 14 residues. After removal of 6 bases from V and 6 bases from J, the junction contained 10 bases not matched to a gene. CDR3 sequence (DNA): TGTGCCAGCAGGGAGACATACAGGGGAAATGGCTACACCTTC. This codes for CASRETYRGNGYTF.

This rearrangement joins TRBV4-3 to TRBJ1-4; D perhaps matches TRBD1 (5 bases). Germline-derived CDR1 and CDR2 are LGHNA and YSLEER. V dropped 1 base and J dropped 6 bases, with 18 bases sitting between them. This CDR3 is 17 amino acids long. The CDR3 region is CASSQGFVVGGDEKLFF. The CDR3 DNA reads TGCGCCAGCAGCCAAGGATTCGTGGTGGGAGGGGATGAAAAACTGTTTTTT.

This clone appeared a few times. The J gene is TRBJ2-7, the V gene TRBV19; tentatively, D is TRBD1 (6 bases). The CDR3 is 14 residues long. Germline V gene data show CDR1 as LNHDA and CDR2 as SQIVND (reference sequence). Trimming removed 5 bases at V and 2 bases at J, with 13 bases between. CDR3 loop: CASSSTGSAYEQYF. The CDR3 DNA sequence: TGTGCCAGTAGTTCTACAGGGTCGGCCTACGAGCAGTACTTC.

This chain joins TRBV4-3 and TRBJ2-1; the match to TRBD2 covers 8 bases. With V trimmed by 4 bases and J by 5 bases, 7 bases remained unmatched. The germline gives CDR1 LGHNA, CDR2 YSLEER. The CDR3 is 15 residues long. The CDR3 is CASSLRGGPDNEQFF. Written as DNA, the CDR3 is TGCGCCAGCAGCCTCCGCGGGGGGCCAGACAATGAGCAGTTCTTC.

This clone was recorded only once. CDR3 DNA sequence: TGTGCCAGCAGCTCGACTAGCGGGGGGGAGGAGACCCAGTACTTC. Its translation: CASSSTSGGEETQYF. The genes are TRBV13 and TRBJ2-5, with 14 bases aligning to TRBD2. The CDR3 runs 15 residues. The V segment lost 4 bases and the J segment 5 bases; nucleotides outside the gene matches: 3. Germline V CDR1 and CDR2: PRHDT, FYEKMQ (reference sequence).

The sample holds a few counts of this clone. The chain uses TRBV7-9 and TRBJ1-1, with D tentatively TRBD1 (5 bases). The V end lost 4 bases, the J end lost 10 bases, and 13 bases lay between the germline ends. The CDR3 sequence is 12 residues long. Germline V gives CDR1 SEHNR, CDR2 FQNEAQ (reference sequence). CDR3 in DNA: TGTGCCAGCAGCTGGGGGTCGGAGGGAGCTTTCTTT. This sequence encodes CASSWGSEGAFF.

J is TRBJ2-7 and V is TRBV6-5, with D maybe TRBD2 (7 bases). Trimming removed 4 bases at V and 7 bases at J, with 14 bases between. Germline CDR1 and CDR2: MNHEY and SVGAGI. The CDR3 length is 13 residues. The CDR3 loop is CASSSRGAGEQYF. DNA of the CDR3: TGTGCCAGCAGTTCCCGGGGGGCGGGTGAGCAGTACTTC.

This chain links TRBV5-1 with TRBJ2-1, with D perhaps matching TRBD1 (5 bases). The V end was cut by 0 bases, the J end by 4 bases, with 14 bases between. Germline V gene sequence: CDR1 SGHRS, CDR2 YFSETQ. This CDR3 is built from 16 residues. The DNA for the CDR3 is TGCGCCAGCAGCTTGGGGGGCACGGAACTTTACAATGAGCAGTTCTTC. Protein: CASSLGGTELYNEQFF.

The chain has TRBV4-1 and TRBJ2-4; a possible D gene is TRBD2 (6 bases). The germline V and J ends were trimmed by 0 bases and 0 bases, with 21 bases remaining between them. CDR3 size: 20 residues. Per the germline V gene, CDR1 is MGHRA and CDR2 is YSYEKL. CDR3 region: CASSQDPTQRAEIAKNIQYF. The CDR3 region has the DNA TGCGCCAGCAGCCAAGATCCTACCCAGCGGGCCGAAATAGCCAAAAACATTCAGTACTTC.

The chain is built from TRBV5-6 and TRBJ2-2; TRBD1 matches at 10 bases. J lost 3 bases, V lost 6 bases, and 11 bases had no gene match. The germline V gene encodes CDR1 SGHDT and CDR2 YYEEEE. This CDR3 is built from 17 residues. This CDR3 is CASILSETGGYTGELFF. The CDR3 DNA follows: TGTGCCAGCATCCTGAGCGAGACAGGGGGCTACACCGGGGAGCTGTTTTTT. Full variable domain (remainder filled in from reference TRBV5-6 and TRBJ2-2): DAGVTQSPTHLIKTRGQQVTLRCSPKSGHDTVSWYQQALGQGPQFIFQYYEEEERQRGNFPDRFSGHQFPNYSSELNVNALLLGDSALYLCASILSETGGYTGELFFGEGSRLTVL.

V and J are TRBV4-3 and TRBJ1-5; no firm D call. Per the germline V gene, CDR1 is LGHNA and CDR2 is YSLEER. This CDR3 has 13 amino acids. V was trimmed by 5 bases and J by 4 bases, leaving 9 bases between them. Here the CDR3 reads CASSSGQNQPQHF. The CDR3 bases are TGCGCCAGCAGCTCGGGTCAAAATCAGCCCCAGCATTTT.

This clone showed up just a few times. The chain has TRBV9 and TRBJ2-1; 12 bases are shared with TRBD1. CDR1 and CDR2 from the germline V gene are SGDLS and YYNGEE. Trimming cost V 2 bases and J 7 bases; bases outside gene matches: 4. CDR3 length: 15 amino acids. The CDR3 DNA reads as TGTGCCAGCAGCGTCGGGACAGGGGGCGGAAATGAGCAGTTCTTC. This encodes CASSVGTGGGNEQFF. The full variable domain, in which reference TRBV9 and TRBJ2-1 provide the parts outside the CDR3, is DSGVTQTPKHLITATGQRVTLRCSPRSGDLSVYWYQQSLDQGLQFLIQYYNGEERAKGNILERFSAQQFPDLHSELNLSSLELGDSALYFCASSVGTGGGNEQFFGPGTRLTVL.

V gene TRBV7-9 combines with J gene TRBJ2-7; D gene ambiguous. V dropped 6 bases and J dropped 2 bases, with 8 bases sitting between them. CDR1 is SEHNR and CDR2 is FQNEAQ in the germline V gene (reference sequence). The CDR3 sequence is 12 residues long. The CDR3 sequence: CASSISTYEQYF. As DNA, the CDR3 is TGTGCCAGCAGTATTTCTACCTACGAGCAGTACTTC.

The V and J genes are TRBV19 and TRBJ2-7; 9 nucleotides line up with TRBD1. Per the germline V gene, CDR1 is LNHDA and CDR2 is SQIVND (reference sequence). The V segment lost 5 bases and the J segment 3 bases; nucleotides outside the gene matches: 11. This CDR3 has 16 amino acids. The CDR3 reads CASSFGQGSIIYEQYF. CDR3 bases: TGTGCCAGTAGTTTTGGACAGGGGAGTATTATCTACGAGCAGTACTTC.

V and J are TRBV15 and TRBJ1-5; 9 nucleotides agree with TRBD1. Germline loops: CDR1 LNHNV, CDR2 YYDKDF (reference sequence). V lost 5 bases and J lost 7; bases outside the gene matches: 12. The CDR3 is made up of 16 amino acids. CDR3 in DNA: TGTGCCACCAGCCGTCCCGGGACAGGGTCTGGCCAGCCCCAGCATTTT. This sequence encodes CATSRPGTGSGQPQHF.

V and J are TRBV10-3 and TRBJ2-5; 10 bases are shared with TRBD2. Germline lookup yields CDR1 ENHRY and CDR2 SYGVKD. Losses at the gene ends were 2 bases for V and 5 bases for J; bases not matched to a gene: 8. The length of the CDR3 is 16 residues. CDR3 sequence reads: CAISEGSGGAFETQYF. The CDR3 nucleotides are TGTGCCATCAGTGAGGGCAGCGGGGGGGCCTTCGAGACCCAGTACTTC.